This note documents a single T cell receptor beta chain sequence. Antigen specificity is unknown. The CDR3 is 14 amino acids. The germline V gene encodes CDR1 SGDLS and CDR2 YYNGEE. V lost 3 bases and J lost 5, with 9 bases in between. These data belong to a study of PD-L1 blockade in urothelial cancer. For the study at large: Males with urothelial cancer arising in the bladder constituted most of the roughly 30 patients. T cells numbered a median of around 140,000 in the blood samples. Notes on the study in general: Those with durable benefit had larger increases in tumor-associated blood clones at 3 weeks.

Libraries were prepared by immunoSEQ multiplex PCR; TCRdb keeps only in-frame clonotypes and omits some of them. There are tens of thousands of clones in the sample; roughly 87% occur only once, and roughly 14% lies in the top ten. Time point indicated: pretreatment peripheral blood. Urothelial carcinoma affected the patients, and it was locally advanced or metastatic. The sample in question was PBMCs, obtained around atezolizumab (anti-PD-L1) treatment. The chain links TRBV9 to TRBJ1-6, with D perhaps matching TRBD1 (5 bases). This receptor was taken from a woman aged 55-69 years with urothelial cancer. DNA of the CDR3: TGTGCCAGCAGCGCTAGGGGTAATAATTCACCCCTCCACTTT. This codes for CASSARGNNSPLHF.